Below, 27 T cell receptor beta chains from the same sample are listed, as sequenced in a study of control samples from healthy donors and cancer patients. Some clones are missing from TCRdb's copy, which holds only in-frame ones; the method was immunoSEQ multiplex PCR. The sample includes under 130,000 clones, 75% to 90% of them seen just once. Sequencing input: PBMCs. The receptors derive from a man between 60 and 70 years old with lung cancer.

This chain links TRBV7-9 with TRBJ2-1; D call uncertain. This CDR3 region has 12 residues. The germline V gene has CDR1 SEHNR and CDR2 FQNEAQ (reference sequence). V was trimmed by 1 base and J by 7 bases, leaving 5 bases between them. This chain's CDR3 is CASSLEINEQFF. In DNA form, the CDR3 reads TGTGCCAGCAGCTTAGAAATAAATGAGCAGTTCTTC.

The chain uses TRBV30 and TRBJ2-6; D remains unclear. CDR3 length equals 14 residues. With 0 bases removed from V and 4 bases from J, the gap between germline ends came to 7 bases. Germline V CDR1 and CDR2: GTSNPN, SVGIG (reference sequence). The CDR3 region has the DNA TGTGCCTGGAGTGTATGGCGGGGGGCCAACGTCCTGACTTTC. Residues: CAWSVWRGANVLTF.

The chain links TRBV11-1 to TRBJ1-1; 9 nucleotides line up with TRBD1. Unmatched junction bases numbered 6, after V lost 4 bases and J lost 6 bases. The germline gives CDR1 SGHAT, CDR2 FQDESV (reference sequence). The CDR3 extends over 14 amino acids. Here the CDR3 DNA reads TGTGCCAGCAGCTCCTGGACAGGGGAGGCTGAAGCTTTCTTT. As protein: CASSSWTGEAEAFF. The complete variable domain, with remaining parts taken from reference TRBV11-1 and TRBJ1-1, reads EAEVAQSPRYKITEKSQAVAFWCDPISGHATLYWYRQILGQGPELLVQFQDESVVDDSQLPKDRFSAERLKGVDSTLKIQPAELGDSAMYLCASSSWTGEAEAFFGQGTRLTVV.

The rearrangement links TRBV7-3 to TRBJ2-3; the match to TRBD1 covers 7 bases. The V gene's germline CDR1 is SGHTA and CDR2 FQGTGA. The trim removed 0 bases at V and 3 bases at J, leaving 6 bases unmatched. The CDR3 is made up of 16 amino acids. The chain's CDR3 is CASSLTPGGMTDTQYF. DNA for the CDR3: TGTGCCAGCAGCTTAACGCCAGGGGGAATGACAGATACGCAGTATTTT.

The V gene is TRBV5-1, the J gene TRBJ1-3; D might be TRBD1 (5 bases). Germline loops: CDR1 SGHRS, CDR2 YFSETQ. The V end lost 0 bases, the J end lost 0 bases, and 7 bases lay between the germline ends. This CDR3 comprises 15 residues. CDR3 sequence reads: CASSLATDSGNTIYF. In DNA, the CDR3 is TGCGCCAGCAGCTTGGCGACAGACTCTGGAAACACCATATATTTT.

The chain is built from TRBV5-1 and TRBJ1-1; TRBD1 is a possible D gene (5 bases). Germline values: CDR1 SGHRS, CDR2 YFSETQ. The length of the CDR3 is 17 residues. V dropped 0 bases and J dropped 3 bases, with 18 bases sitting between them. The CDR3 reads CASSLAAGTGGDTEAFF. The CDR3 coding sequence is TGCGCCAGCAGCTTGGCCGCCGGGACCGGTGGTGACACTGAAGCTTTCTTT.

The chain links TRBV11-2 to TRBJ2-7; D gene uncertain. This CDR3 spans 14 amino acids. V lost 1 base to trimming and J lost 4 bases, with 11 bases between them. Germline V gives CDR1 SGHAT, CDR2 FQNNGV. The CDR3 DNA sequence: TGTGCCAGCAGCTTAGTGGAGTTAACGTACGAGCAGTACTTC. It codes for CASSLVELTYEQYF.

The chain employs TRBV7-3 and TRBJ2-2, with 7 bases fitting TRBD1. Germline values: CDR1 SGHTA, CDR2 FQGTGA. Trimming cost V 4 bases and J 0 bases; bases outside gene matches: 8. The CDR3 runs 17 residues. CDR3 bases: TGTGCCAGCAGCTCACCGCCTGGGACAGCGAACACCGGGGAGCTGTTTTTT. It translates to CASSSPPGTANTGELFF. The complete variable domain, with remaining parts taken from reference TRBV7-3 and TRBJ2-2, reads GAGVSQTPSNKVTEKGKYVELRCDPISGHTALYWYRQSLGQGPEFLIYFQGTGAADDSGLPNDRFFAVRPEGSVSTLKIQRTERGDSAVYLCASSSPPGTANTGELFFGEGSRLTVL.

This clone is a singleton in its sample. V gene TRBV7-8 combines with J gene TRBJ2-3; 8 bases are shared with TRBD2. CDR1 is SGHVS, CDR2 FQNEAQ, per germline. The ends lost 5 bases at V and 7 bases at J; junction bases unmatched: 20. The CDR3 sequence is 18 residues long. This chain's CDR3 is CASSTRGFETSVFYTQYF. The CDR3 nucleotides read TGTGCCAGCAGCACCCGGGGTTTTGAGACTAGCGTCTTTTATACGCAGTATTTT.

The J gene is TRBJ2-5, the V gene TRBV7-9; D not resolved. This CDR3 is 14 amino acids long. V lost 1 base and J 4 bases, leaving 10 bases between the germline ends. Germline CDR1 is SEHNR and CDR2 is FQNEAQ (reference sequence). CDR3 nucleotides: TGTGCCAGCAGCTTAGTGGTGGGCCGAGAGACCCAGTACTTC. This sequence encodes CASSLVVGRETQYF. The whole variable domain, remainder taken from reference TRBV7-9 and TRBJ2-5, is DTGVSQNPRHKITKRGQNVTFRCDPISEHNRLYWYRQTLGQGPEFLTYFQNEAQLEKSRLLSDRFSAERPKGSFSTLEIQRTEQGDSAMYLCASSLVVGRETQYFGPGTRLLVL.

The chain is built from TRBV5-4 and TRBJ2-7; D is perhaps TRBD1 (5 bases). The CDR3 is 14 amino acids. V dropped 0 bases and J dropped 1 base, with 8 bases sitting between them. Germline assignment: CDR1 SGHNT and CDR2 YYREEE (reference sequence). The chain's CDR3 is CASSLEGNSYEQYF. For the CDR3, the DNA is TGTGCCAGCAGCTTGGAGGGGAATTCCTACGAGCAGTACTTC.

CDR3 in amino acids: CASSTSPWRTNTEAFF. The DNA of the CDR3 is TGTGCCAGCAGCACCTCCCCGTGGAGGACGAACACTGAAGCTTTCTTT. The chain joins TRBV5-6 to TRBJ1-1, with unresolved D. Germline V gives CDR1 SGHDT, CDR2 YYEEEE. The V end was cut by 4 bases, the J end by 1 base, with 17 bases between. The CDR3 spans 16 residues.

This chain joins TRBV5-5 and TRBJ2-1; D uncertain. This CDR3 spans 16 amino acids. Germline CDR1 SGHKS, CDR2 YYEKEE (reference sequence). V was cut by 2 bases and J by 3 bases, with 15 bases left in between. Written as DNA, the CDR3 is TGTGCCAGCAGCTTTTTATCAGGACCGAACTACAATGAGCAGTTCTTC. It translates to CASSFLSGPNYNEQFF.

The rearrangement uses TRBV6-5 and TRBJ2-1, with D perhaps being TRBD1 or TRBD2 (6 bases each). The CDR3 has 15 amino acids. Per the germline V gene, CDR1 is MNHEY and CDR2 is SVGAGI. V lost 6 bases and J lost 0, with 12 bases in between. CDR3 DNA sequence: TGTGCCAGCAGCAGGGGAGGAAGCTCCTACAATGAGCAGTTCTTC. Translation gives CASSRGGSSYNEQFF.

V is TRBV29-1 and J is TRBJ1-2; D uncertain. Trimming stripped 4 bases from V and 8 bases from J, with 11 bases between. The CDR3 has 11 residues. The V gene's germline CDR1 is SQVTM and CDR2 ANQGSEA. The CDR3 region is CSVVPIHGYTF. The DNA of the CDR3 is TGCAGCGTTGTGCCTATTCACGGCTACACCTTC. The variable domain in full, completed from reference TRBV29-1 and TRBJ1-2, reads SAVISQKPSRDICQRGTSLTIQCQVDSQVTMMFWYRQQPGQSLTLIATANQGSEATYESGFVIDKFPISRPNLTFSTLTVSNMSPEDSSIYLCSVVPIHGYTFGSGTRLTVV.

The gene calls are TRBV27 and TRBJ2-2, with a possible D match to TRBD1 (6 bases). The CDR3 contains 17 residues. CDR1 MNHEY and CDR2 SMNVEV come from the germline V gene (reference sequence). V lost 5 bases to trimming and J lost 5 bases, with 21 bases between them. The CDR3 DNA reads as TGTGCCAGCAGTCCCGGAGGACAAGTGAGGGGGACCGGGGAGCTGTTTTTT. Amino acid sequence: CASSPGGQVRGTGELFF.

CDR3 in DNA: TGTGCCAGCACAGGACTAGCGAGTACCGGGGAGCTGTTTTTT. Translating gives CASTGLASTGELFF. The chain combines TRBV3-1 (or the pseudogene TRBV3-2) with TRBJ2-2; 9 positions match TRBD2. The trim removed 7 bases at V and 5 bases at J, leaving 5 bases unmatched. CDR1 is LGHDT, CDR2 YNNKEL, per germline (reference sequence). This CDR3 comprises 14 residues.

This chain uses TRBV30 with TRBJ1-2, with 11 bases matching TRBD1. CDR1 and CDR2 from the germline V gene are GTSNPN and SVGIG (reference sequence). The J segment lost 5 bases and the V segment lost 3 bases, leaving 8 bases of the junction unmatched. The CDR3 length is 15 residues. CDR3 loop: CAWSDPGQGVYGYTF. DNA for the CDR3: TGTGCCTGGAGCGACCCGGGACAGGGGGTTTATGGCTACACCTTC. The full variable domain, in which reference TRBV30 and TRBJ1-2 provide the parts outside the CDR3, is SQTIHQWPATLVQPVGSPLSLECTVEGTSNPNLYWYRQAAGRGLQLLFYSVGIGQISSEVPQNLSASRPQDRQFILSSKKLLLSDSGFYLCAWSDPGQGVYGYTFGSGTRLTVV.

The V call is TRBV14, the J call TRBJ1-3; D ambiguous. This CDR3 has 12 amino acids. CDR1 and CDR2 from the germline V gene are SGHDN and FVKESK. Trimming left V 1 base short and J 7 bases short, with 5 bases between. The CDR3 spells CASSQVFNTIYF. CDR3 nucleotide sequence: TGTGCCAGCAGCCAAGTTTTCAACACCATATATTTT.

The chain joins TRBV5-6 to TRBJ2-4; D is undetermined. Trimming cost V 0 bases and J 10 bases, with 5 bases left between them. Germline assignment: CDR1 SGHDT and CDR2 YYEEEE. The CDR3 spans 11 residues. The CDR3 nucleotides are TGTGCCAGCAGCTTGGCGGAAATTCAGTACTTC. It specifies CASSLAEIQYF.

The chain is built from TRBV3-1 (or the pseudogene TRBV3-2) and TRBJ2-3, with D unresolved. V lost 4 bases to trimming and J lost 6 bases, with 11 bases between them. Germline-derived CDR1 and CDR2 are LGHDT and YNNKEL (reference sequence). The CDR3 contains 13 residues. CDR3 in amino acids: CASSRDGSDTQYF. The CDR3, as DNA: TGTGCCAGCAGCCGAGACGGAAGCGATACGCAGTATTTT.

The rearrangement joins TRBV5-1 to TRBJ2-2; D tentatively fits TRBD1 or TRBD2 (5 bases each). The V gene lost 4 bases and the J gene lost 7 bases, with 20 bases spanning the gap. The CDR3 is 16 amino acids. Germline values: CDR1 SGHRS, CDR2 YFSETQ. The chain's CDR3 is CASSPPGADLDGELFF. The CDR3 bases are TGCGCCAGCAGCCCGCCCGGGGCGGATCTGGACGGGGAGCTGTTTTTT. Full variable domain (remainder filled in from reference TRBV5-1 and TRBJ2-2): KAGVTQTPRYLIKTRGQQVTLSCSPISGHRSVSWYQQTPGQGLQFLFEYFSETQRNKGNFPGRFSGRQFSNSRSEMNVSTLELGDSALYLCASSPPGADLDGELFFGEGSRLTVL.

V is TRBV5-1 and J is TRBJ2-5; perhaps TRBD1 as D (7 bases). Per germline, CDR1 SGHRS and CDR2 YFSETQ. Trimming took 0 bases from V and 4 from J, leaving 13 bases between them. The CDR3 length is 15 residues. DNA of the CDR3: TGCGCCAGCAGCTTGGTACCAGGGGGAGGAGAGACCCAGTACTTC. Translated, it gives CASSLVPGGGETQYF.

This clone was counted once. This sequence joins TRBV6-5 and TRBJ2-1, with 8 positions matching TRBD2. Germline assignment: CDR1 MNHEY and CDR2 SVGAGI. The ends lost 5 bases at V and 0 bases at J; junction bases unmatched: 3. There are 15 residues in the CDR3. The CDR3 DNA reads TGTGCCAGCAGTCCCCGGGGGGGCTCCTACAATGAGCAGTTCTTC. The encoded protein is CASSPRGGSYNEQFF.

Only one count was recorded for this clone. This rearrangement joins TRBV4-1 to TRBJ2-5, with 7 bases identical to TRBD1. V dropped 3 bases and J dropped 0; count of bases not matched to a gene: 4. Germline-derived CDR1 and CDR2 are MGHRA and YSYEKL. The length of the CDR3 is 15 residues. The CDR3 bases are TGCGCCAGCAGCCAGGGAGACAGGGACCAAGAGACCCAGTACTTC. This gives the protein CASSQGDRDQETQYF.

V usage is TRBV11-3 and J usage is TRBJ2-3, with a possible D match to TRBD2 (6 bases). V lost 4 bases to trimming and J lost 7 bases, with 15 bases between them. The CDR3 loop spans 14 amino acids. Germline V gives CDR1 SGHNT, CDR2 YENEEA. This chain's CDR3 is CASSSGTSSNTQYF. The CDR3 nucleotides are TGTGCCAGCAGCTCCGGGACTTCCTCGAATACGCAGTATTTT.

This clone was counted a few times. J is TRBJ2-7 and V is TRBV6-2 or TRBV6-3; TRBD1 agrees at 7 bases. CDR1 MNHEY and CDR2 SVGEGT come from the germline V gene. There are 13 residues in the CDR3. Trimming removed 5 bases from V and 5 bases from J; junction bases left unmatched: 6. CDR3 residues: CASSQGVPNEQYV. In DNA form, the CDR3 reads TGTGCCAGCAGTCAGGGGGTTCCAAACGAGCAGTACGTC.